This T cell receptor (beta chain) comes out of a study of blood T cell repertoires in COVID-19. Overall study context: From the United States, Italy and Spain came samples of acute and convalescent COVID-19. The cDNA or gDNA used as material had been derived from T cells, B-cell-depleted T cells, or PBMCs.

Source study methods: Reference gene primer amplification yielded estimated nucleated cell counts. Only in-frame clones appear in the TCRdb table, and some are missing; sequencing was by immunoSEQ multiplex PCR. The DNA gave D and trimming, while V, J and clone size come from that table. The top ten hold 2.5% to 4% of the sample, which has 150,000 to 200,000 clones, approximately 86% seen once. With respect to this clone: The sample holds other DNA sequences that translate to the same CDR3.

There are 13 residues in the CDR3. With 2 bases clipped from V and 4 bases from J, the junction kept 2 bases outside the gene matches. CDR1 and CDR2 (germline): SGHRS, YFSETQ. The sequence was collected from a man between 70 and 80 years old with acute or convalescent COVID-19. The source material was peripheral blood. This chain links TRBV5-1 with TRBJ1-2; TRBD1 aligns across 7 bases. The CDR3 DNA sequence: TGCGCCAGCAGCTTACAGGGGTCCTATGGCTACACCTTC. This translates into CASSLQGSYGYTF.